Each of the 21 T cell receptor beta chains below was sequenced from the same sample in a study of blood T cell repertoires in COVID-19. Sequencing used immunoSEQ multiplex PCR; TCRdb keeps in-frame clones, though not all of them. This sample has about 66,000 clones, with about 90% found just once. Source material: peripheral blood. All receptors derive from a human donor in a cohort sampled during active COVID-19.

This chain joins TRBV5-8 and TRBJ2-7, with TRBD1 identical over 7 bases. Unmatched junction bases numbered 8, after V lost 4 bases and J lost 4 bases. The germline V gene encodes CDR1 SGHTS and CDR2 YDEGEE. This CDR3 spans 14 amino acids. CDR3 in DNA: TGTGCCAGCAGCAGACCGGGACAGTCTTACGAGCAGTACTTC. Protein: CASSRPGQSYEQYF.

V gene TRBV7-2 combines with J gene TRBJ2-4; 7 nucleotides line up with TRBD1. Losses at the gene ends were 4 bases for V and 4 bases for J; bases not matched to a gene: 4. The CDR3 totals 14 residues. CDR1 is SGHTA, CDR2 FQGNSA, per germline. The CDR3 DNA is TGTGCCAGCAGCTCGTCGGGACAGAAAAACATTCAGTACTTC. Encoded protein: CASSSSGQKNIQYF.

The V call is TRBV28, the J call TRBJ2-7; 11 bases fit TRBD2. The CDR3 totals 14 residues. V lost 5 bases to trimming and J lost 7 bases; unmatched junction nucleotides: 7. Looked up from germline, CDR1 is MDHEN and CDR2 is SYDVKM. In DNA, the CDR3 is TGTGCCAGCAGTGCGCCGGGACTAGCGGAAGAGCAGTACTTC. Translated, it gives CASSAPGLAEEQYF.

The chain carries TRBV5-1 and TRBJ2-1; 13 bases line up with TRBD2. This CDR3 comprises 15 residues. In germline, CDR1 is SGHRS, CDR2 YFSETQ. V lost 0 bases to trimming and J lost 9 bases; unmatched junction nucleotides: 3. CDR3 residues: CASSLGTSGSGEQFF. The CDR3 DNA sequence: TGCGCCAGCAGCTTGGGGACTAGCGGGAGTGGTGAGCAGTTCTTC.

The V and J genes are TRBV27 and TRBJ2-7; the match to TRBD1 covers 11 bases. Germline CDR1 MNHEY, CDR2 SMNVEV (reference sequence). J gave up 2 bases and V 1 base, and 7 bases lay outside the gene matches. This CDR3 is built from 17 residues. The CDR3 coding sequence is TGTGCCAGCAGTTTATTTGCCCCGGGACAGGGGGCCTACGAGCAGTACTTC. This codes for CASSLFAPGQGAYEQYF.

This chain joins TRBV15 and TRBJ2-7; 7 bases line up with TRBD2. This CDR3 contains 19 residues. Germline lookup yields CDR1 LNHNV and CDR2 YYDKDF (reference sequence). The trim removed 0 bases at V and 0 bases at J, leaving 14 bases unmatched. CDR3: CATSRDIRRTSPLSYEQYF. The CDR3 bases are TGTGCCACCAGCAGAGATATTCGGAGGACTAGTCCCCTCTCCTACGAGCAGTACTTC.

The V call is TRBV19, the J call TRBJ1-4; 9 bases align to TRBD1. Looked up from germline, CDR1 is LNHDA and CDR2 is SQIVND (reference sequence). This CDR3 has 15 amino acids. V was pared by 5 bases and J by 4 bases, with 5 bases of the junction left unmatched. CDR3: CASSPRTGDNEKLFF. Written as DNA, the CDR3 is TGTGCCAGTAGTCCCCGGACAGGGGATAATGAAAAACTGTTTTTT.

This clone appeared a single time. J is TRBJ1-4 and V is TRBV6-2 or TRBV6-3, with D perhaps TRBD1 (5 bases). There are 15 residues in the CDR3. V was clipped by 2 bases and J by 3 bases, with 10 bases between them. In germline, CDR1 is MNHEY, CDR2 SVGEGT. The CDR3: CASSYGGSANEKLFF. The CDR3 DNA sequence: TGTGCCAGCAGTTACGGGGGGAGCGCTAATGAAAAACTGTTTTTT.

This clone appeared a few times. The V and J genes are TRBV30 and TRBJ1-1; no clear D gene. Germline V gives CDR1 GTSNPN, CDR2 SVGIG (reference sequence). V was clipped by 2 bases and J by 11 bases, with 21 bases between them. CDR3 length equals 14 residues. CDR3 bases: TGTGCCTGGAGTACTGGAAGTTTCGGGGTAGGCGCTTTCTTT. Its translation: CAWSTGSFGVGAFF.

The gene calls are TRBV3-1 (or the pseudogene TRBV3-2) and TRBJ2-1; maybe TRBD2 (7 bases). Trimming shortened V by 4 bases and J by 8 bases, and 15 bases separated the two germline ends. This CDR3 has 14 amino acids. The germline V gene has CDR1 LGHDT and CDR2 YNNKEL (reference sequence). CDR3 in DNA: TGTGCCAGCAGCCGGGGGGGCGAGGTCGATGAGCAGTTCTTC. Protein product: CASSRGGEVDEQFF.

This clone has a single count. The V and J genes are TRBV6-6 and TRBJ2-1; 9 bases line up with TRBD2. The V gene end was trimmed by 6 bases and the J gene end by 2 bases; junction bases not matched to a gene: 2. This CDR3 spans 14 amino acids. Per the germline V gene, CDR1 is MNHNY and CDR2 is SVGAGI (reference sequence). As DNA, the CDR3 is TGTGCCAGCAGCCAGCGGGGGGCCTACAATGAGCAGTTCTTC. It is translated as CASSQRGAYNEQFF.

The chain employs TRBV12-3 or TRBV12-4 and TRBJ2-5, with a weak D call TRBD1 (5 bases). The germline V and J ends were trimmed by 6 bases and 1 base, with 9 bases remaining between them. The CDR3 spans 13 residues. The CDR3 DNA follows: TGTGCCAGCAGCCGGACATTCCAAGAGACCCAGTACTTC. Translation: CASSRTFQETQYF.

This clone appeared a single time. The rearrangement uses TRBV6-6 and TRBJ2-3; 8 bases are shared with TRBD2. The CDR3 has 12 amino acids. CDR1 is MNHNY, CDR2 SVGAGI, per germline (reference sequence). With 6 bases clipped from V and 14 bases from J, the junction kept 10 bases outside the gene matches. This CDR3 reads CASSPSGSSSYF. The CDR3 nucleotides read TGTGCCAGCAGCCCCAGCGGGAGTAGTTCGTATTTT.

The rearrangement links TRBV6-6 to TRBJ2-1; TRBD1 might be the D (6 bases). The V end lost 7 bases, the J end lost 0 bases, and 10 bases lay between the germline ends. This CDR3 has 14 amino acids. Germline CDR1 is MNHNY and CDR2 is SVGAGI (reference sequence). The CDR3 reads CASIQGSSYNEQFF. CDR3 in DNA: TGTGCCAGCATCCAGGGGAGCTCCTACAATGAGCAGTTCTTC.

The sample holds one count of this clone. The rearrangement uses TRBV19 and TRBJ1-5, with 9 positions matching TRBD1. Per the germline V gene, CDR1 is LNHDA and CDR2 is SQIVND (reference sequence). This CDR3 contains 14 residues. V gave up 3 bases and J gave up 4 bases; unmatched junction bases: 1. The CDR3 nucleotides read TGTGCCAGTAGTATTGGGACAGGGAATCAGCCCCAGCATTTT. Encoded protein: CASSIGTGNQPQHF.

V and J are TRBV6-2 or TRBV6-3 and TRBJ2-6; D is unresolved. This CDR3 spans 17 amino acids. Looked up from germline, CDR1 is MNHEY and CDR2 is SVGEGT. V was shortened by 0 bases and J by 3 bases, with 12 bases between the two germline ends. The chain's CDR3 is CASSYSLRVGGANVLTF. The CDR3 region has the DNA TGTGCCAGCAGTTACTCACTTCGGGTAGGTGGGGCCAACGTCCTGACTTTC.

The chain joins TRBV3-1 (or the pseudogene TRBV3-2) to TRBJ2-2, with 7 bases fitting TRBD2. This CDR3 spans 15 amino acids. Germline CDR1 and CDR2: LGHDT and YNNKEL (reference sequence). V was pared by 2 bases and J by 4 bases, with 4 bases of the junction left unmatched. As DNA, the CDR3 is TGTGCCAGCAGCCAATACGGGGGGTCCACCGGGGAGCTGTTTTTT. It codes for CASSQYGGSTGELFF.

The chain uses TRBV7-9 and TRBJ2-5; 7 bases map to TRBD1. J gave up 2 bases and V 4 bases, and 1 base lay outside the gene matches. CDR3 length: 13 amino acids. Germline CDR1 SEHNR, CDR2 FQNEAQ (reference sequence). CDR3 protein: CASSSRGQETQYF. CDR3 nucleotide sequence: TGTGCCAGCAGCTCCAGGGGGCAAGAGACCCAGTACTTC.

J is TRBJ2-7 and V is TRBV6-2 or TRBV6-3; tentative D call: TRBD1 (6 bases). The germline V gene has CDR1 MNHEY and CDR2 SVGEGT. CDR3 length: 17 amino acids. Trimming stripped 6 bases from V and 3 bases from J, with 24 bases between. CDR3 bases: TGTGCCAGCAGCCCCCCTCATAGGGGGACCGGAATCTACGAGCAGTACTTC. This gives the protein CASSPPHRGTGIYEQYF.

V gene TRBV30 combines with J gene TRBJ2-1, with a possible D match to TRBD1 (5 bases). Trimming removed 4 bases from V and 8 bases from J, with 9 bases in between. Germline V lookup: CDR1 GTSNPN, CDR2 SVGIG (reference sequence). This CDR3 is built from 11 residues. The CDR3 loop is CAWKGVHEQFF. CDR3 bases: TGTGCCTGGAAAGGGGTCCATGAGCAGTTCTTC. The whole variable domain, remainder taken from reference TRBV30 and TRBJ2-1, is SQTIHQWPATLVQPVGSPLSLECTVEGTSNPNLYWYRQAAGRGLQLLFYSVGIGQISSEVPQNLSASRPQDRQFILSSKKLLLSDSGFYLCAWKGVHEQFFGPGTRLTVL.

This clone was observed a few times. V and J are TRBV27 and TRBJ2-1, with 7 bases fitting TRBD2. The CDR3 loop spans 13 amino acids. V was clipped by 2 bases and J by 5 bases; unmatched bases: 0. Germline loops: CDR1 MNHEY, CDR2 SMNVEV (reference sequence). DNA for the CDR3: TGTGCCAGCAGTTTAGCGGGGGACAATGAGCAGTTCTTC. This sequence encodes CASSLAGDNEQFF.